These T cell receptor beta chains were read from a single sample in a study of blood T cells in healthy people across ages. MiXCR, run by TCRdb on the 5' RACE reads, gives a single entry per CDR3 protein. The sample includes some 1.6 million distinct CDR3 sequences, about 35% seen only once; the top ten take approximately 11%. The sequencing sample was made of blood. These receptors were obtained from a woman aged 25 to 39 in good health. The CDR3 runs from the conserved cysteine through the conserved F or W. A D gene is named only where the DNA matches it firmly. Size is stated for part of the rows, as once, few or many counts, or as a class when the clone is expanded.

CDR3 protein: CASSGFPTGTANEKLFF; CDR3 DNA: TGTGCCAGCAGCGGCTTCCCAACGGGGACGGCGAATGAAAAACTGTTTTTT; J gene: TRBJ1-4; D gene: .; clone size: once; V gene: TRBV9
CDR3 protein: CASTPTPATDTQYF; CDR3 DNA: TGCGCCAGCACGCCCACCCCAGCGACAGATACGCAGTATTTT; J gene: TRBJ2-3; D gene: .; clone size: .; V gene: TRBV5-1
CDR3 protein: CASSVALGGLKSTGELFF; CDR3 DNA: TGTGCCAGCAGCGTGGCTCTTGGGGGGCTTAAGAGCACCGGGGAGCTGTTTTTT; J gene: TRBJ2-2; D gene: .; clone size: .; V gene: TRBV9
CDR3 protein: CASSFRTSGVQFARSYNEQYF; CDR3 DNA: TGTGCCAGCAGTTTCCGGACTAGCGGGGTTCAATTCGCCCGCTCCTACAATGAGCAGTACTTC; J gene: TRBJ2-7; D gene: TRBD2; clone size: few; V gene: TRBV12-3/TRBV12-4
CDR3 protein: CVSSLDVVVTDTQYF; CDR3 DNA: TGTGTCAGCAGCTTAGATGTAGTCGTCACAGATACGCAGTATTTT; J gene: TRBJ2-3; D gene: .; clone size: .; V gene: TRBV7-6
CDR3 protein: CTSVPSGNTDTQYF; CDR3 DNA: TGTACCAGCGTCCCTAGCGGAAACACAGATACGCAGTATTTT; J gene: TRBJ2-3; D gene: TRBD2; clone size: .; V gene: TRBV28
CDR3 protein: CASSLPGTANGYTF; CDR3 DNA: TGTGCCAGCAGCTTACCCGGGACCGCAAATGGCTACACCTTC; J gene: TRBJ1-2; D gene: .; clone size: few; V gene: TRBV11-1
CDR3 protein: CAGSLPTGGTDTQYF; CDR3 DNA: TGTGCCGGCAGCCTTCCGACAGGGGGCACAGATACGCAGTATTTT; J gene: TRBJ2-3; D gene: TRBD1; clone size: .; V gene: TRBV28
CDR3 protein: CSALTLRVDQPQHF; CDR3 DNA: TGCAGTGCCCTGACATTAAGGGTAGATCAGCCCCAGCATTTT; J gene: TRBJ1-5; D gene: .; clone size: few; V gene: TRBV20-1
CDR3 protein: CATSSSGTMELYEQYF; CDR3 DNA: TGTGCCACCAGCAGTAGCGGGACAATGGAACTCTACGAGCAGTACTTC; J gene: TRBJ2-7; D gene: TRBD2; clone size: many; V gene: TRBV15
CDR3 protein: CASSFSGGYEQYF; CDR3 DNA: TGTGCCAGCAGTTTTAGCGGCGGTTACGAGCAGTACTTC; J gene: TRBJ2-7; D gene: .; clone size: many; V gene: TRBV27
CDR3 protein: CATSDLHSKETQYF; CDR3 DNA: TGTGCCACCAGTGATTTGCACTCAAAAGAGACCCAGTACTTC; J gene: TRBJ2-5; D gene: .; clone size: .; V gene: TRBV24-1
CDR3 protein: CSVKDRRTDTQYF; CDR3 DNA: TGCAGCGTGAAGGACAGGCGCACAGATACGCAGTATTTT; J gene: TRBJ2-3; D gene: TRBD1; clone size: many; V gene: TRBV29-1
CDR3 protein: CASRGTANTEAFF; CDR3 DNA: TGTGCCAGCAGGGGGACGGCGAACACTGAAGCTTTCTTT; J gene: TRBJ1-1; D gene: .; clone size: few; V gene: TRBV12-3/TRBV12-4
CDR3 protein: CATSERAGVSALETQYF; CDR3 DNA: TGTGCCACCAGTGAGAGGGCAGGCGTCAGTGCATTGGAGACCCAGTACTTC; J gene: TRBJ2-5; D gene: .; clone size: .; V gene: TRBV24-1
CDR3 protein: CAIRGGRVNEQFF; CDR3 DNA: TGTGCCATCAGGGGCGGGAGAGTAAATGAGCAGTTCTTC; J gene: TRBJ2-1; D gene: TRBD2; clone size: few; V gene: TRBV10-3
CDR3 protein: CSARAADQETQYF; CDR3 DNA: TGCAGTGCTAGAGCGGCAGACCAAGAGACCCAGTACTTC; J gene: TRBJ2-5; D gene: .; clone size: .; V gene: TRBV20-1
CDR3 protein: CASSRTRVETQYF; CDR3 DNA: TGTGCCAGCAGCCGGACCCGAGTGGAGACCCAGTACTTC; J gene: TRBJ2-5; D gene: .; clone size: many; V gene: TRBV13
CDR3 protein: CSVRGAGYEQYF; CDR3 DNA: TGCAGCGTTAGGGGGGCCGGGTACGAGCAGTACTTC; J gene: TRBJ2-7; D gene: .; clone size: few; V gene: TRBV29-1
CDR3 protein: CASSQTTSGGASKNIQYF; CDR3 DNA: TGTGCCAGCAGTCAAACCACTAGCGGGGGGGCGTCCAAAAACATTCAGTACTTC; J gene: TRBJ2-4; D gene: TRBD2; clone size: .; V gene: TRBV6-4
CDR3 protein: CASSPWGGIYNEQFF; CDR3 DNA: TGTGCCAGCAGCCCCTGGGGGGGTATCTACAATGAGCAGTTCTTC; J gene: TRBJ2-1; D gene: TRBD2; clone size: .; V gene: TRBV12-3/TRBV12-4
CDR3 protein: CASSLATDSGGQYF; CDR3 DNA: TGTGCCAGCAGCTTAGCGACGGATTCGGGCGGGCAGTACTTC; J gene: TRBJ2-5; D gene: .; clone size: .; V gene: TRBV7-9
CDR3 protein: CASSPGKGEQYF; CDR3 DNA: TGTGCCAGCAGCCCAGGGAAAGGCGAGCAGTACTTC; J gene: TRBJ2-7; D gene: .; clone size: .; V gene: TRBV6-6
CDR3 protein: CASRLAGGFSYNEQFF; CDR3 DNA: TGTGCCAGCAGGCTAGCGGGAGGTTTTTCCTACAATGAGCAGTTCTTC; J gene: TRBJ2-1; D gene: TRBD2; clone size: .; V gene: TRBV6-1
CDR3 protein: CASSSGTGGFYGYTF; CDR3 DNA: TGTGCCAGCAGCTCAGGGACAGGGGGGTTTTATGGCTACACCTTC; J gene: TRBJ1-2; D gene: TRBD1; clone size: .; V gene: TRBV7-2
CDR3 protein: CASSVGLAGYRSTDTQYF; CDR3 DNA: TGTGCCAGCAGCGTGGGTCTAGCGGGATACCGATCCACAGATACGCAGTATTTT; J gene: TRBJ2-3; D gene: TRBD2; clone size: .; V gene: TRBV9
CDR3 protein: CASSLAQGDNEQYF; CDR3 DNA: TGTGCCAGCAGTTTAGCCCAGGGCGACAACGAGCAGTACTTC; J gene: TRBJ2-7; D gene: .; clone size: .; V gene: TRBV12-3/TRBV12-4
CDR3 protein: CASSVGRATQETQYF; CDR3 DNA: TGTGCCAGCAGCGTTGGAAGGGCGACGCAAGAGACCCAGTACTTC; J gene: TRBJ2-5; D gene: .; clone size: .; V gene: TRBV9
CDR3 protein: CASSVQVDTEAFF; CDR3 DNA: TGCGCCAGCAGTGTACAGGTTGACACTGAAGCTTTCTTT; J gene: TRBJ1-1; D gene: .; clone size: .; V gene: TRBV5-1
CDR3 protein: CASSLRASQPQHF; CDR3 DNA: TGTGCCAGCAGCTTGAGGGCTTCGCAGCCCCAGCATTTT; J gene: TRBJ1-5; D gene: .; clone size: .; V gene: TRBV7-2
CDR3 protein: CASSSGTGGTDTQYF; CDR3 DNA: TGTGCCAGCAGCTCAGGGACAGGGGGCACAGATACGCAGTATTTT; J gene: TRBJ2-3; D gene: TRBD1; clone size: many; V gene: TRBV7-6
CDR3 protein: CASSVAARGSYEQYF; CDR3 DNA: TGTGCCAGCAGCGTAGCGGCCAGGGGGTCCTACGAGCAGTACTTC; J gene: TRBJ2-7; D gene: TRBD1; clone size: .; V gene: TRBV9
CDR3 protein: CASSLSRTAEAFF; CDR3 DNA: TGTGCCAGCAGCCTTAGTAGGACAGCTGAAGCTTTCTTT; J gene: TRBJ1-1; D gene: .; clone size: .; V gene: TRBV7-9
CDR3 protein: CASSELKGIWGYGYTF; CDR3 DNA: TGTGCCAGCAGTGAACTAAAGGGAATTTGGGGCTATGGCTACACCTTC; J gene: TRBJ1-2; D gene: .; clone size: few; V gene: TRBV6-1
CDR3 protein: CASSLFPGASTDTQYF; CDR3 DNA: TGTGCCAGCAGCTTGTTCCCGGGGGCCTCCACAGATACGCAGTATTTT; J gene: TRBJ2-3; D gene: .; clone size: .; V gene: TRBV5-5
CDR3 protein: CASSEAQGWTGNGYTF; CDR3 DNA: TGTGCCAGCAGTGAAGCGCAGGGCTGGACAGGGAATGGCTACACCTTC; J gene: TRBJ1-2; D gene: TRBD1; clone size: few; V gene: TRBV6-1
CDR3 protein: CASSLAALGGDTQYF; CDR3 DNA: TGTGCCAGCAGCTTAGCCGCCCTTGGGGGAGATACGCAGTATTTT; J gene: TRBJ2-3; D gene: .; clone size: few; V gene: TRBV7-8
CDR3 protein: CSAKAGGLYEQYF; CDR3 DNA: TGCAGTGCCAAAGCGGGGGGGCTTTACGAGCAGTACTTC; J gene: TRBJ2-7; D gene: TRBD2; clone size: few; V gene: TRBV20-1
CDR3 protein: CASSQVGGRAYNEQFF; CDR3 DNA: TGTGCCAGCAGCCAAGTAGGAGGGAGGGCCTACAATGAGCAGTTCTTC; J gene: TRBJ2-1; D gene: TRBD2; clone size: few; V gene: TRBV14
CDR3 protein: CSARYPDTQYF; CDR3 DNA: TGCAGTGCTAGATACCCAGATACGCAGTATTTT; J gene: TRBJ2-3; D gene: .; clone size: many; V gene: TRBV20-1
CDR3 protein: CSARDRALAYEQYF; CDR3 DNA: TGCAGTGCTAGAGATAGGGCTCTAGCTTACGAGCAGTACTTC; J gene: TRBJ2-7; D gene: .; clone size: few; V gene: TRBV20-1
CDR3 protein: CASKSTVMSGANVLTF; CDR3 DNA: TGTGCCAGCAAGAGTACCGTTATGTCGGGGGCCAACGTCCTGACTTTC; J gene: TRBJ2-6; D gene: .; clone size: few; V gene: TRBV6-2/TRBV6-3
CDR3 protein: CASSEEISYGYTF; CDR3 DNA: TGTGCCAGCAGTGAAGAAATTAGCTATGGCTACACCTTC; J gene: TRBJ1-2; D gene: .; clone size: .; V gene: TRBV6-1
CDR3 protein: CSARKRENYNEQFF; CDR3 DNA: TGCAGTGCTCGAAAGCGGGAGAACTACAATGAGCAGTTCTTC; J gene: TRBJ2-1; D gene: TRBD2; clone size: .; V gene: TRBV20-1
CDR3 protein: CAWSVVGCEQYF; CDR3 DNA: TGTGCCTGGAGTGTAGTGGGCTGCGAGCAGTACTTC; J gene: TRBJ2-7; D gene: .; clone size: .; V gene: TRBV30
CDR3 protein: CASSLLGENNQPQHF; CDR3 DNA: TGTGCCAGCAGCTTATTAGGGGAGAACAATCAGCCCCAGCATTTT; J gene: TRBJ1-5; D gene: .; clone size: few; V gene: TRBV5-5